The 8 T cell receptor beta chains presented below share a single source sample, sequenced in a study of T cell changes during pregnancy in multiple sclerosis. Clones were read by immunoSEQ multiplex PCR, and TCRdb kept only the in-frame ones, dropping some. Of about 36,000 clones in the sample, around 94% are singletons; the top ten hold less than 1.5%. Sequencing was performed on PBMCs (not recorded whether the cells were cultured). Receptor source: a female donor with multiple sclerosis, enrolled in a pregnancy study.

The sample holds a few counts of this clone. The chain joins TRBV25-1 to TRBJ2-4, with TRBD2 identical over 13 bases. The CDR3 runs 16 residues. Per germline, CDR1 MGHDK and CDR2 SYGVNS. The junction had 7 bases not matched to a gene; V was cut back by 3 bases and J by 8 bases. In nucleotides, the CDR3 is TGTGCCAGCAGTGACGGGACTAGCGGGGAAGCGTACATTCAGTACTTC. It encodes CASSDGTSGEAYIQYF.

About this clone itself: One end of the junction fails to match germline, which may point to a read error. The V gene is TRBV2, the J gene TRBJ2-5; D not resolved. The germline V gene has CDR1 SNHLY and CDR2 FYNNEI. The CDR3 is 12 residues long. The DNA for the CDR3 is TGTGCCAGCAAGGCGGACGAAGACACCCAGTACTTC. Protein sequence: CASKADEDTQYF.

V and J are TRBV6-9 and TRBJ1-5; 8 positions match TRBD1. After removal of 5 bases from V and 3 bases from J, the junction contained 6 bases not matched to a gene. In germline, CDR1 is MNHGY, CDR2 SVAAGI. CDR3 length: 15 amino acids. The CDR3 nucleotides read TGTGCCAGCAGTGACGGGACAGGCCCCAATCAGCCCCAGCATTTT. Translated, it gives CASSDGTGPNQPQHF.

The CDR3 DNA reads TGTGCCAGTAGTTCCTCGGTACTTGCCGTTAACTCCTACAATGAGCAGTTCTTC. Translation gives CASSSSVLAVNSYNEQFF. This chain connects TRBV19 to TRBJ2-1; unclear D gene. CDR3 length: 18 amino acids. Trimming removed 5 bases from V and 0 bases from J, with 20 bases in between. CDR1 and CDR2 from the germline V gene are LNHDA and SQIVND (reference sequence).

DNA of the CDR3: TGTGCCAGCAGCCTCGGACTAGTCAATGAGCAGTTCTTC. This gives the protein CASSLGLVNEQFF. The rearrangement links TRBV11-2 to TRBJ2-1; 7 positions agree with TRBD2. CDR1 and CDR2 from the germline V gene are SGHAT and FQNNGV. CDR3 size: 13 residues. After removal of 5 bases from V and 6 bases from J, the junction contained 4 bases not matched to a gene. The variable domain in full, completed from reference TRBV11-2 and TRBJ2-1, reads EAGVAQSPRYKIIEKRQSVAFWCNPISGHATLYWYQQILGQGPKLLIQFQNNGVVDDSQLPKDRFSAERLKGVDSTLKIQPAKLEDSAVYLCASSLGLVNEQFFGPGTRLTVL.

This sequence joins TRBV6-5 and TRBJ1-1; D not certain. Trimming removed 0 bases at V and 4 bases at J, with 6 bases between. CDR1 and CDR2 from the germline V gene are MNHEY and SVGAGI. The CDR3 covers 13 residues. The CDR3 is CASSYSKVTEAFF. The CDR3 nucleotides read TGTGCCAGCAGTTACTCGAAGGTCACTGAAGCTTTCTTT.

The chain joins TRBV27 to TRBJ1-5; 10 positions agree with TRBD1. Losses at the gene ends were 5 bases for V and 6 bases for J; bases not matched to a gene: 13. This CDR3 has 17 residues. The germline CDR1 and CDR2 sequences are MNHEY and SMNVEV (reference sequence). CDR3 in amino acids: CASSRLSSTGGSQPQHF. In DNA form, the CDR3 reads TGTGCCAGCAGTCGCCTATCATCGACAGGGGGCTCTCAGCCCCAGCATTTT.

The V call is TRBV19, the J call TRBJ1-5, with D unresolved. V lost 7 bases and J lost 9, with 16 bases in between. Germline-derived CDR1 and CDR2 are LNHDA and SQIVND (reference sequence). This CDR3 comprises 13 residues. CDR3 coding DNA: TGTGCCAGTACCCCTGGGCCCCAAGGGCCCCAGCATTTT. It translates to CASTPGPQGPQHF.